This T cell receptor (beta chain) was obtained from a study of beta chain features in type 1 diabetes. Study-wide results and limits: Small HLA sub-analyses could not settle whether HLA shapes TCRB rearrangement. Patients' naive, central memory and regulatory TCRB repertoires appeared more alike than those of healthy donors. There was a possibility that cDNA sequencing over-represented cells with high TCR expression.

V lost 3 bases to trimming and J lost 5 bases; unmatched junction nucleotides: 13. Germline assignment: CDR1 LNHNV and CDR2 YYDKDF (reference sequence). The CDR3 length is 18 residues. Researchers reported sorting CD4+ naive, central memory, regulatory and stem cell-like memory cells via CD45RO/CCR7/CD25/CD127/CD95/CD27. Regarding this clone: Its specificity is unknown.

The authors reverse transcribed all of the isolated RNA, so sequencing captured expressed TCRB transcripts. Generated by immunoSEQ multiplex PCR, the TCRdb table keeps only in-frame clones and is missing some. The sample lists under 950,000 clones, about a sixth occurring once. This TCR derives from a woman between 18 and 29 years old in good health. The sequencing sample was made of naive CD4+ T cells from blood. J is TRBJ2-5 and V is TRBV15; 12 nucleotides line up with TRBD2. CDR3 region: CATSSLIPSGRAIETQYF. Here the CDR3 DNA reads TGTGCCACCAGCAGCCTAATCCCTAGCGGGAGGGCCATTGAGACCCAGTACTTC.